This T cell receptor (beta chain) was observed in a study of blood T cell repertoires in COVID-19. The study drew participants aged about 18 to 95 years from roughly 25 US areas. Cohorts were assigned according to the clinical history that participants reported. For recovered donors of Cohort 3, there were two negative PCRs, clearance, or symptom resolution. The trim removed 3 bases at V and 6 bases at J, leaving 13 bases unmatched. The CDR3 runs to 16 residues. CDR1 and CDR2 (germline): SGHRS, YFSETQ. Profiling relied on immunoSEQ multiplex PCR, and the TCRdb table lists in-frame clones only, not all of them. The data show roughly 150,000 clones, 70% to 90% seen once.

The chain recombines TRBV5-1 with TRBJ2-3; 7 bases line up with TRBD2. The sample was PBMCs or T cells enriched from blood (not recorded which). This clonotype was obtained from a man in his fifties who had recovered from COVID-19. For the CDR3, the DNA is TGCGCCAGCAGCTCCCGGAGCGGGACGCCGGGGGATACGCAGTATTTT. Translating it yields CASSSRSGTPGDTQYF.